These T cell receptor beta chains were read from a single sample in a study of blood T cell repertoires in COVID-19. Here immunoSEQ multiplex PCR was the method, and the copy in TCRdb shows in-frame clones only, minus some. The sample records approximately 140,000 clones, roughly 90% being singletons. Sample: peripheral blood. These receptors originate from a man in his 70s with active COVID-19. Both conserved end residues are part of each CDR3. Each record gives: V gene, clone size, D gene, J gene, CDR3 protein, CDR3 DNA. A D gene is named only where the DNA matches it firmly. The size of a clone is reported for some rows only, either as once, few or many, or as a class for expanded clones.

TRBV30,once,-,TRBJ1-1,CAWSGLFGGNTEAFF,TGTGCCTGGAGCGGCCTCTTCGGAGGGAACACTGAAGCTTTCTTT
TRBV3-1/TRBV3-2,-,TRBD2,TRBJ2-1,CASSQGLAVYNEQFF,TGTGCCAGCAGCCAGGGACTAGCGGTCTACAATGAGCAGTTCTTC
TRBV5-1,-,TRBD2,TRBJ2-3,CASSHVLAGTNTQYF,TGCGCCAGCAGTCACGTCCTAGCGGGCACCAATACGCAGTATTTT
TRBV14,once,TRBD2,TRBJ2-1,CASSLMGLGANEQFF,TGTGCCAGCAGCCTAATGGGACTAGGGGCCAATGAGCAGTTCTTC
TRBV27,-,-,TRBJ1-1,CASSLWGGLDTEAFF,TGTGCCAGCAGTTTATGGGGGGGTTTGGACACTGAAGCTTTCTTT
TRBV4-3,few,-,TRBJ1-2,CASSQAGSYTF,TGCGCCAGCAGCCAAGCGGGAAGCTACACCTTC
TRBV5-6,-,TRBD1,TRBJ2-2,CASSLPQGQVGTGELFF,TGTGCCAGCAGCTTGCCCCAGGGACAGGTTGGGACCGGGGAGCTGTTTTTT
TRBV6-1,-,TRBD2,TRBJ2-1,CASTRLAGVNEQFF,TGTGCCAGCACCAGACTAGCGGGAGTGAATGAGCAGTTCTTC
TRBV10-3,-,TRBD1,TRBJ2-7,CAISARTGRNYEQYF,TGTGCCATCAGTGCAAGGACAGGGAGGAACTACGAGCAGTACTTC
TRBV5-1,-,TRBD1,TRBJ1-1,CASSGGQLNTEAFF,TGCGCCAGCAGCGGGGGACAGTTGAACACTGAAGCTTTCTTT
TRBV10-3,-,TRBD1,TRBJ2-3,CATQGSPTDTQYF,TGTGCCACACAGGGGTCCCCCACAGATACGCAGTATTTT
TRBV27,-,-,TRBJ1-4,CASSLQGLGEKLFF,TGTGCCAGCAGTTTACAGGGGCTAGGTGAAAAACTGTTTTTT
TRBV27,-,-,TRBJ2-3,CASRVASNTDTQYF,TGTGCCAGCAGGGTTGCGAGTAACACAGATACGCAGTATTTT
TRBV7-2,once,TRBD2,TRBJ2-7,CASSDPGLAYEQYF,TGTGCCAGCAGCGATCCGGGACTAGCCTACGAGCAGTACTTC
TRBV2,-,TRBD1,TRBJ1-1,CASSGQGAKTEAFF,TGTGCCAGCAGTGGACAGGGGGCGAAGACTGAAGCTTTCTTT